The next 25 T cell receptor beta chains were all read from a single sample in a study of blood T cell repertoires in COVID-19. The table came from immunoSEQ multiplex PCR; TCRdb's copy has only in-frame clones and leaves some out. The data show 90,000 to 130,000 clones, approximately 82% seen once. The sequencing sample was made of peripheral blood. The receptors here all came from a woman in her 70s with acute or convalescent COVID-19.

The chain employs TRBV6-5 and TRBJ1-2; D remains unclear. CDR3 size: 13 residues. The V gene lost 7 bases and the J gene lost 5 bases, with 14 bases spanning the gap. Per germline, CDR1 MNHEY and CDR2 SVGAGI. The CDR3 nucleotides are TGTGCCAGCAAGGGCCTGGGAGGGTATGGCTACACCTTC. Its translation: CASKGLGGYGYTF.

The chain joins TRBV19 to TRBJ1-2, with 8 bases lining up with TRBD1. J lost 8 bases, V lost 5 bases, and 7 bases had no gene match. Germline-derived CDR1 and CDR2 are LNHDA and SQIVND (reference sequence). The CDR3 sequence is 13 residues long. CDR3 residues: CASSYQGAKGYTF. In DNA form, the CDR3 reads TGTGCCAGTAGTTATCAGGGGGCGAAAGGCTACACCTTC.

This clone was observed a handful of times. The chain combines TRBV5-1 with TRBJ1-4; possible D gene TRBD1, 5 bases. Between the trimmed V and J ends, which lost 1 base and 8 bases, there was a span of 9 bases. Per germline, CDR1 SGHRS and CDR2 YFSETQ. The CDR3 runs 13 residues. CDR3 in amino acids: CASSLNRGEKLFF. CDR3 coding DNA: TGCGCCAGCAGCTTGAATCGGGGGGAAAAACTGTTTTTT.

V and J are TRBV6-5 and TRBJ1-1; TRBD1 matches at 9 bases. The length of the CDR3 is 14 residues. The germline CDR1 and CDR2 sequences are MNHEY and SVGAGI. V shed 5 bases and J 1 base; nucleotides not matched to a gene: 2. The CDR3, as DNA: TGTGCCAGCAGTCCGGGACAGGGGAACACTGAAGCTTTCTTT. This gives the protein CASSPGQGNTEAFF.

The chain couples TRBV2 to TRBJ2-7; D gene uncertain. Germline values: CDR1 SNHLY, CDR2 FYNNEI. The CDR3 has 13 residues. V was clipped by 3 bases and J by 6 bases, with 12 bases between them. Here the CDR3 reads CASSETPPVEQYV. The CDR3 DNA sequence: TGTGCCAGCAGTGAGACTCCCCCGGTCGAGCAGTACGTC.

This clone was detected a few times. The V and J genes are TRBV5-4 and TRBJ1-4; D remains unclear. Germline V gene sequence: CDR1 SGHNT, CDR2 YYREEE (reference sequence). The CDR3 covers 15 residues. V was cut by 0 bases and J by 8 bases, with 14 bases left in between. CDR3 in DNA: TGTGCCAGCAGCTTGGAGGTAAAAGGAGAGGAAAAACTGTTTTTT. Its translation: CASSLEVKGEEKLFF.

The genes are TRBV11-2 and TRBJ1-6; D is unresolved. With 2 bases removed from V and 6 bases from J, the gap between germline ends came to 8 bases. This CDR3 has 14 amino acids. CDR1 and CDR2 (germline): SGHAT, FQNNGV. The CDR3 sequence is CASSLRSSNSPLHF. CDR3 in DNA: TGTGCCAGCAGCTTACGGAGTTCTAATTCACCCCTCCACTTT.

The rearrangement uses TRBV6-5 and TRBJ1-4, with 10 bases fitting TRBD1. The germline V gene has CDR1 MNHEY and CDR2 SVGAGI. Germline trimming cut 6 bases from V and 6 bases from J; bases unmatched to any gene: 4. This CDR3 has 14 residues. CDR3 in DNA: TGTGCCAGCAGCGGGGGGACAGGGGATGAAAAACTGTTTTTT. Protein: CASSGGTGDEKLFF.

The CDR3 sequence: CASTLQQATNEKLFF. DNA for the CDR3: TGTGCCAGCACCCTACAGCAGGCAACTAATGAAAAACTGTTTTTT. The chain uses TRBV2 and TRBJ1-4; no definite D call. Looked up from germline, CDR1 is SNHLY and CDR2 is FYNNEI. The CDR3 contains 15 residues. The ends were cut back, 7 bases at V and 0 bases at J, with 12 bases in the middle. Filled out from reference TRBV2 and TRBJ1-4, the complete variable domain reads EPEVTQTPSHQVTQMGQEVILRCVPISNHLYFYWYRQILGQKVEFLVSFYNNEISEKSEIFDDQFSVERPDGSNFTLKIRSTKLEDSAMYFCASTLQQATNEKLFFGSGTQLSVL.

This clone came up once. The chain carries TRBV10-3 and TRBJ2-7, with D maybe TRBD1 (6 bases). The CDR3 has 15 amino acids. Germline CDR1 is ENHRY and CDR2 is SYGVKD. V was trimmed by 0 bases and J by 4 bases, leaving 13 bases between them. CDR3 sequence (DNA): TGTGCCATCAGTGAGTCGACAGGAGTACATTACGAGCAGTACGTC. Its protein product is CAISESTGVHYEQYV.

The CDR3 sequence is CSVEVAGFGAGELFF. The CDR3 DNA reads as TGCAGCGTTGAAGTCGCCGGGTTCGGAGCCGGGGAGCTGTTTTTT. This rearrangement joins TRBV29-1 to TRBJ2-2; D remains unclear. There are 15 residues in the CDR3. The germline gives CDR1 SQVTM, CDR2 ANQGSEA. V was trimmed by 1 base and J by 6 bases, leaving 15 bases between them.

This clone was seen just once. CDR3 sequence: CASSESGRQPQHF. The CDR3 coding sequence is TGTGCCAGCAGTGAATCTGGGAGGCAGCCCCAGCATTTT. The chain carries TRBV6-1 and TRBJ1-5; D unclear. Trimming removed 2 bases from V and 7 bases from J, with 9 bases in between. From germline, CDR1 is MNHNS and CDR2 SASEGT. The CDR3 consists of 13 residues.

The rearrangement links TRBV10-3 to TRBJ2-3; 14 bases agree with TRBD2. The CDR3 runs 16 residues. Germline V gene lookup returns CDR1 ENHRY and CDR2 SYGVKD. After removal of 4 bases from V and 4 bases from J, the junction contained 4 bases not matched to a gene. CDR3 DNA: TGTGCCATCAGTGGACTAGCGGGAGGGCCCCCAGATACGCAGTATTTT. It is translated as CAISGLAGGPPDTQYF.

V is TRBV27 and J is TRBJ2-1; 8 bases agree with TRBD1. The V and J ends lost 8 bases and 9 bases, in that order; junction bases with no gene match: 15. Germline V gene lookup returns CDR1 MNHEY and CDR2 SMNVEV (reference sequence). The CDR3 totals 15 residues. CDR3 nucleotides: TGTGCCAGCCTCCCCCGGGACAGGCCCGTTCTTGAGCAGTTCTTC. The encoded protein is CASLPRDRPVLEQFF.

The rearrangement uses TRBV24-1 and TRBJ2-2, with 12 nucleotides matching TRBD1. Looked up from germline, CDR1 is KGHDR and CDR2 is SFDVKD. The CDR3 loop spans 19 amino acids. The junction had 14 bases not matched to a gene; V was cut back by 6 bases and J by 4 bases. The chain's CDR3 is CATSPRDRGHFWSTGELFF. DNA for the CDR3: TGTGCCACCAGTCCCCGGGACAGGGGGCATTTTTGGTCCACCGGGGAGCTGTTTTTT.

In DNA, the CDR3 is TGTGCCAGCAGTGACAGGGGCTACGAGCAGTACTTC. Protein sequence: CASSDRGYEQYF. V is TRBV2 and J is TRBJ2-7; perhaps TRBD1 as D (6 bases). Germline CDR1 is SNHLY and CDR2 is FYNNEI. The V end was cut by 3 bases, the J end by 3 bases, with 6 bases between. The CDR3 is 12 residues long.

The chain combines TRBV7-8 with TRBJ2-3; maybe TRBD2 (6 bases). In germline, CDR1 is SGHVS, CDR2 FQNEAQ. This CDR3 is 15 amino acids long. V was trimmed by 5 bases and J by 0 bases, leaving 12 bases between them. The CDR3 DNA reads as TGTGCCAGCAGCACGACTAGGTTGAGCACAGATACGCAGTATTTT. Protein product: CASSTTRLSTDTQYF. Variable domain in full (rest from reference TRBV7-8 and TRBJ2-3): GAGVSQSPRYKVAKRGQDVALRCDPISGHVSLFWYQQALGQGPEFLTYFQNEAQLDKSGLPSDRFFAERPEGSVSTLKIQRTQQEDSAVYLCASSTTRLSTDTQYFGPGTRLTVL.

The rearrangement links TRBV18 to TRBJ2-7; no firm D call. V gave up 0 bases and J gave up 2 bases, with 8 bases separating them. The CDR3 spans 14 residues. Germline V gene lookup returns CDR1 KGHSH and CDR2 LQKENI. The CDR3 DNA follows: TGTGCCAGCTCACCACCGGGCAGAACCTACGAGCAGTACGTC. This codes for CASSPPGRTYEQYV.

This chain links TRBV2 with TRBJ1-4, with TRBD1 as a possible D gene (5 bases). Trimming stripped 7 bases from V and 4 bases from J, with 13 bases between. Germline loops: CDR1 SNHLY, CDR2 FYNNEI. The CDR3 runs to 14 residues. The CDR3 DNA sequence: TGTGCCAGCATCAGTGGAGGGGTTAATGAAAAACTGTTTTTT. Encoded protein: CASISGGVNEKLFF.

This clone was seen once. The chain recombines TRBV14 with TRBJ2-2; weak D call: TRBD1 (6 bases). Germline V lookup: CDR1 SGHDN, CDR2 FVKESK. V lost 10 bases to trimming and J lost 0 bases, with 21 bases between them. The CDR3 loop spans 17 amino acids. CDR3 DNA sequence: TGTGCCACCTCGGTAACAGGGCCGGCGTCGAACACCGGGGAGCTGTTTTTT. It yields the protein CATSVTGPASNTGELFF.

A single count supports this clone. This rearrangement joins TRBV10-1 to TRBJ2-6; possible D gene TRBD1, 5 bases. CDR1 WNHNN and CDR2 SYGVQD come from the germline V gene (reference sequence). Trimming shortened V by 10 bases and J by 0 bases, and 22 bases separated the two germline ends. The CDR3 has 18 amino acids. The CDR3 is CATLLLDSTYSGANVLTF. Written as DNA, the CDR3 is TGCGCCACCCTTCTATTAGACAGTACCTACTCTGGGGCCAACGTCCTGACTTTC.

This chain uses TRBV19 with TRBJ1-5, with D perhaps matching TRBD1 (5 bases). V lost 3 bases and J 4 bases, leaving 7 bases between the germline ends. The CDR3 spans 13 residues. Germline assignment: CDR1 LNHDA and CDR2 SQIVND (reference sequence). The CDR3 DNA follows: TGTGCCAGTAGTATGGGGCAGAATCAGCCCCAGCATTTT. Translating gives CASSMGQNQPQHF.

The chain employs TRBV3-1 (or the pseudogene TRBV3-2) and TRBJ2-7; D unclear. From germline, CDR1 is LGHDT and CDR2 YNNKEL (reference sequence). Trimming took 0 bases from V and 0 from J, leaving 6 bases between them. The CDR3 length is 14 residues. In nucleotides, the CDR3 is TGTGCCAGCAGCCAAGAGGTCAGCTCCTACGAGCAGTACGTC. Translating gives CASSQEVSSYEQYV.

The chain couples TRBV4-3 to TRBJ1-4; 8 nucleotides align to TRBD1. The CDR3 sequence is 16 residues long. J was trimmed by 8 bases and V by 0 bases; bases with no gene match: 8. CDR1 and CDR2 (germline): LGHNA, YSLEER. The CDR3 bases are TGCGCCAGCAGCCAAGAATGGAACAGGGGGAACGAAAAACTGTTTTTT. The encoded protein is CASSQEWNRGNEKLFF.

This clone turned up a few times. This chain uses TRBV5-1 with TRBJ1-2; maybe TRBD1 (6 bases). Germline V gene data show CDR1 as SGHRS and CDR2 as YFSETQ. Trimming shortened V by 1 base and J by 4 bases, and 11 bases separated the two germline ends. This CDR3 comprises 14 residues. CDR3 amino acids: CASSLNAGAYGYTF. CDR3 DNA: TGCGCCAGCAGCTTGAATGCAGGGGCCTATGGCTACACCTTC.